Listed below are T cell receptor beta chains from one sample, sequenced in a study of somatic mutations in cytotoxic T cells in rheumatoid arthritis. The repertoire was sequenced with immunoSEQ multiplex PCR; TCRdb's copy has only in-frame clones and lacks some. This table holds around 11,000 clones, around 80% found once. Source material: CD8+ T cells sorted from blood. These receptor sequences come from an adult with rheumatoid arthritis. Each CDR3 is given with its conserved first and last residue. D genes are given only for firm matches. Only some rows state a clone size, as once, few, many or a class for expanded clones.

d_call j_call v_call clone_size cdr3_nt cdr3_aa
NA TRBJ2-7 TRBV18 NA TGTGCCAGCTCACCACCGGCAGAATCCTACGAGCAGTACTTC CASSPPAESYEQYF
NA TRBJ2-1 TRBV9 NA TGTGCCAGCAGCTCCGCTAGCGACTATGAGCAGTTCTTC CASSSASDYEQFF
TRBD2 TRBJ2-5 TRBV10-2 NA TGCGCCAGCAGTGACTCTAGCGGGAGGGCCGGAGAGACCCAGTACTTC CASSDSSGRAGETQYF
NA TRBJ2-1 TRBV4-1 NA TGCGCCAGCAGCCCGATGAGAGGCGACAATGAGCAGTTCTTC CASSPMRGDNEQFF
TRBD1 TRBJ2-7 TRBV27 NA TGTGCCAGCAGTCCCGGACAGGGGGGGTACGAGCAGTACTTC CASSPGQGGYEQYF
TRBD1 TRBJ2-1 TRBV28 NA TGTGCCAGCAGCCCCTCCCAGGGGGAGTCCTACAATGAGCAGTTCTTC CASSPSQGESYNEQFF
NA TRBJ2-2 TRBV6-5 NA TGTGCCAGCAGTTACGGTAGCGAAAGGGGGGAGCTGTTTTTT CASSYGSERGELFF
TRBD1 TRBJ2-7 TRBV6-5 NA TGTGCCAGCAGTTACTCGACAGGGGCCGTCGAGCAGTACTTC CASSYSTGAVEQYF
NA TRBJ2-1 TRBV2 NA TGTGCCAGCAGTGAATCGGCAGGGGATCTCCACCTAGTCCGGTTCTTC CASSESAGDLHLVRFF
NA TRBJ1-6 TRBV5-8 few TGTGCCAGCAGACCGAACGGGTGGCACCACTTT CASRPNGWHHF
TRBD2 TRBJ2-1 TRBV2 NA TGTGCCAGCAGACGACTAGCGGGGTCCTACAATGAGCAGTTCTTC CASRRLAGSYNEQFF
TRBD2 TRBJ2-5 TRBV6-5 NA TGTGCCAGCAGTTCGGGACTAGCGGAGACCCAGTACTTC CASSSGLAETQYF
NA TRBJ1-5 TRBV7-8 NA TGTGCCAGCAGCTTAGATGTGGGGAAAGGGAATCAGCCCCAGCATTTT CASSLDVGKGNQPQHF
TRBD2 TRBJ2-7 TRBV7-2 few TGTGCCAGCAGCGAACCCAGGCTAGCGGGAAGCGAGCAGTACTTC CASSEPRLAGSEQYF
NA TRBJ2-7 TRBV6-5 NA TGTGCCAGCAGTTACACCCAGGGTTACGAGCAGTACTTC CASSYTQGYEQYF
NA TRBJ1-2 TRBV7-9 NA TGTGCCAGCAGCTTGGGCAGGGTTGGCTACACCTTC CASSLGRVGYTF
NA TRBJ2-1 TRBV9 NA TGTGCCAGCAGCGTAGAACGGTGGCAATACAATGAGCAGTTCTTC CASSVERWQYNEQFF
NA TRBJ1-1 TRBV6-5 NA TGTGCCAGCAGTTATAGAATACGGGTGAGGGACACTGAAGCTTTCTTT CASSYRIRVRDTEAFF
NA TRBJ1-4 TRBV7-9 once TGTGCCAGCAGCTTCATAGCCGTTCAGAATAATGAAAAACTGTTTTTT CASSFIAVQNNEKLFF
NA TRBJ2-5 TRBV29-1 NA TGCAGCGTTGGCAGCCGAGGCCCTGTAGAGACCCAGTACTTC CSVGSRGPVETQYF
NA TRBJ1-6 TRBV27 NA TGTGCCAGCAGTTCGGGACCGCCGGGATCACCCCTCCACTTT CASSSGPPGSPLHF
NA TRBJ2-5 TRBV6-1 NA TGTGCCAGCACAACAGGACAGTCCCAAGAGACCCAGTACTTC CASTTGQSQETQYF
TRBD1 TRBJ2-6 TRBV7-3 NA TGTGCCAGCGGCACCCTCTCCCCCTATATAACAGGGGCTGGGGCCAACGTCCTGACTTTC CASGTLSPYITGAGANVLTF
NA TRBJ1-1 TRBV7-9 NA TGTGCCAGCAACATAGGCCTCCCCTCTGAAGCTTTCTTT CASNIGLPSEAFF
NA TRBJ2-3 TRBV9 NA TGTGCCAGCAGCGAACCCTCAGGGGTCCCCACAGATACGCAGTATTTT CASSEPSGVPTDTQYF
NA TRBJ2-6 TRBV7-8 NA TGTGCCAGCAGCTTAGGGGTATCTGGGGCCAACGTCCTGACTTTC CASSLGVSGANVLTF
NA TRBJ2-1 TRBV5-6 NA TGTGCCAGCAGCTTGACACAGGGCTACAATGAGCAGTTCTTC CASSLTQGYNEQFF
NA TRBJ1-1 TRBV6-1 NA TGTGCCATCAAAGCGGCCTTCACCATGAACACTGAAGCTTTCTTT CAIKAAFTMNTEAFF
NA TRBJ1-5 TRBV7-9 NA TGTGCCAGCAGCTTTTATAATAGCAATCAGCCCCAGCATTTT CASSFYNSNQPQHF
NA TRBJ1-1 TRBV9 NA TGTGCCAGCAGCGTAGCGGGGACTACGGAATCTGAAGCTTTCTTT CASSVAGTTESEAFF
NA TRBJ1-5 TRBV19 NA TGTGCCAGTAGTAATCAGGGGATGAGCAATCAGCCCCAGCATTTT CASSNQGMSNQPQHF
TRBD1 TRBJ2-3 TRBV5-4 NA TGTGCCAGCAGCTTGGTCAACCAGGGGGTAGATACGCAGTATTTT CASSLVNQGVDTQYF
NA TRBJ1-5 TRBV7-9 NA TGTGCCAGCAGCTCAAACCGGGACAGCAATCAGCCCCAGCATTTT CASSSNRDSNQPQHF
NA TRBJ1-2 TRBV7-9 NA TGTGCCAGCAGACCTGGATCATCGGCTGGGTATGGCTACACCTTC CASRPGSSAGYGYTF
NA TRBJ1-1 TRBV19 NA TGTGCCAGTAGAGCCGGGACAAGGCAGCCTTGGATGAACACTGAAGCTTTCTTT CASRAGTRQPWMNTEAFF
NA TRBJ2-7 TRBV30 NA TGTGCCTGGAATACGGCGGTCTCCTACGAGCAGTACTTC CAWNTAVSYEQYF
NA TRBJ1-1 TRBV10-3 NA TGTGCCATCAGTGAGTTGCCGGGACACCGGACGGGCACTGAAGCTTTCTTT CAISELPGHRTGTEAFF
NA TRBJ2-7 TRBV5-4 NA TGTGCCAGCAGCCAGGACCAGGGGTACTACGAGCAGTACTTC CASSQDQGYYEQYF
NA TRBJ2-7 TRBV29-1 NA TGCAGCGTTGAAGAAGGGAGGTCCTACGAGCAGTACTTC CSVEEGRSYEQYF
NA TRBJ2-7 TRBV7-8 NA TGTGCCAGCAGCTTAGACCCCAGCCCAGGTGGAGAGCAGTACTTC CASSLDPSPGGEQYF
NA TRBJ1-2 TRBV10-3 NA TGTGCCATCAGTGAGTCGATTGCGAGCTCATACTATGGCTACACCTTC CAISESIASSYYGYTF
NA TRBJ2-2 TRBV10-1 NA TGCGCCAGCAGTGATCAGGGTAGCACCGGGGAGCTGTTTTTT CASSDQGSTGELFF
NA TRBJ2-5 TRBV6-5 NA TGTGCCAGCAGGTATATCGAACAAGAGACCCAGTACTTC CASRYIEQETQYF
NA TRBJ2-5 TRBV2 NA TGTGCCAGCAGTCTTGATCAAGAGACCCAGTACTTC CASSLDQETQYF
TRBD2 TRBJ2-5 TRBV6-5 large TGTGCCAGCCGAATGCGGGAGTCCTGGGAGACCCAGTACTTC CASRMRESWETQYF